The clone carrying this T cell receptor (beta chain) came up once. Its antigen is not known. This record belongs to a study of shared clonotypes between healthy human individuals. The CDR3 runs 15 residues. V gave up 4 bases and J gave up 4 bases; unmatched junction bases: 5. Germline assignment: CDR1 SGHVS and CDR2 FQNEAQ. Sequencing was performed with immunoSEQ multiplex PCR; in TCRdb, only in-frame clones are kept and a portion is missing. There are about a million clones in the sample; about 72% occur only once, and 0.89% lies in the top ten. Study conclusions and caveats: Clonotypes shared by all four sorted-subset donors had higher generation probabilities than non-shared clonotypes.

This rearrangement joins TRBV7-8 to TRBJ1-5; TRBD1 matches 9 bases. The sequencing input was memory CD4+ T cells from PBMCs. Stated subset: CD45RA-negative fraction. The origin of this receptor is a man younger than 30 in good health. Some clones in this sample may be carry-over from other donors' samples. CDR3 residues: CASSSLGQGNQPQHF. The DNA of the CDR3 is TGTGCCAGCAGCTCCCTTGGACAGGGGAATCAGCCCCAGCATTTT.